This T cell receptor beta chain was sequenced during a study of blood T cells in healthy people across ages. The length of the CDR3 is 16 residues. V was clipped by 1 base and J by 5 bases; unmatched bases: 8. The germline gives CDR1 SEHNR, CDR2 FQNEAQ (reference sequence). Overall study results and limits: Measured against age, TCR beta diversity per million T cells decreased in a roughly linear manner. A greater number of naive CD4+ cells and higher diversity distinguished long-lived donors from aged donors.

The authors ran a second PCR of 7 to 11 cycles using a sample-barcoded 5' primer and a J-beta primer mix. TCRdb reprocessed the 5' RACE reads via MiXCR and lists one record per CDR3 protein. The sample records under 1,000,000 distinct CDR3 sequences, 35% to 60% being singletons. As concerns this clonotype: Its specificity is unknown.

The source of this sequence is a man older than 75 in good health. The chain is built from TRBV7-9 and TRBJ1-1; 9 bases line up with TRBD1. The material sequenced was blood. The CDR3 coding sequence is TGTGCCAGCAGCTTAGTAATTGGGACAGGGACTACTGAAGCTTTCTTT. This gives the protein CASSLVIGTGTTEAFF.